The text below deals with one T cell receptor beta chain. The antigen remains unidentified. This sample was included in a study of tumor-infiltrating lymphocytes in primary liver carcinoma. Study information: The patient group consisted of men and women aged 30 to 69 years. Staging of the tumors gave T1-T3 N0M0, with widths of roughly 4.2 to 11 cm. The yield of productive TCRbeta reads per sample was roughly 3.5 to 7.13 million and was similar across tissue types.

The authors made TCR beta cDNA from around 500 ng total RNA with a constant-region primer. Three nested multiplex PCR rounds of slightly modified ARM-PCR generated TCR beta libraries. The two initial PCR rounds, approximately 10 cycles each, used TRBV1-TRBV30 forward and C-beta reverse primers. TCRdb fed the multiplex PCR reads into MiXCR, producing one record per CDR3 protein. The sample lists 45,000 to 55,000 distinct CDR3 sequences, 65% to 80% occurring once. From 20-30 mg of unsorted bulk tissue, DNA and RNA were co-extracted together. Germline V gene sequence: CDR1 MRHNA, CDR2 SNTAGT. CDR3 length: 15 amino acids. With 5 bases removed from V and 2 bases from J, the gap between germline ends came to 14 bases. Study findings and constraints: All five tumor regions shared only about 8-25% of top clones.

The sample consisted of liver tumor tissue from sampling region 5. Described subset: tumor region T5, tumor centre. The clonotype comes from a man aged 35 to 55 with primary liver carcinoma and hepatitis B virus infection. The V and J genes are TRBV6-4 and TRBJ2-3, with D perhaps TRBD1 (6 bases). CDR3 sequence (DNA): TGTGCCAGCAGTAGCCTAGGACAGACCACAGATACGCAGTATTTT. Its protein product is CASSSLGQTTDTQYF.